These T cell receptor beta chains were read from a single sample in a study of blood T cell repertoires in COVID-19. Sequenced by immunoSEQ multiplex PCR; TCRdb stores in-frame clones only, minus some. This sample has about 87,000 clones; around 81% occur once, and the top ten carry roughly 2.2%. The sample taken for sequencing was peripheral blood. These receptors all stem from a woman in her 70s with acute or convalescent COVID-19. CDR3s include the opening cysteine and the closing phenylalanine or tryptophan. Each record gives: V gene, clone size, J gene, D gene, CDR3 protein, CDR3 DNA. The D gene is left open where the match is weak. Rows give clone size only sometimes, using once, few, many, or a class for an expanded clone.

v_gene: TRBV12-5
abundance: -
j_gene: TRBJ1-5
d_gene: -
CDR3aa: CASGLGAGQPQHF
CDR3nt: TGTGCTAGTGGTTTAGGGGCAGGACAGCCCCAGCATTTT

v_gene: TRBV5-1
abundance: -
j_gene: TRBJ1-1
d_gene: -
CDR3aa: CASSPRTTSTEAFF
CDR3nt: TGCGCCAGCAGCCCAAGGACTACGAGCACTGAAGCTTTCTTT

v_gene: TRBV11-2
abundance: -
j_gene: TRBJ1-1
d_gene: TRBD1
CDR3aa: CASSFDRAGTEAFF
CDR3nt: TGTGCCAGCAGCTTCGACAGGGCTGGCACTGAAGCTTTCTTT

v_gene: TRBV28
abundance: -
j_gene: TRBJ1-4
d_gene: -
CDR3aa: CASTSGNEKLFF
CDR3nt: TGTGCCAGCACGTCAGGGAACGAAAAACTGTTTTTT

v_gene: TRBV6-2/TRBV6-3
abundance: -
j_gene: TRBJ2-5
d_gene: -
CDR3aa: CASSSTWAWSIRETQYF
CDR3nt: TGTGCCAGCAGTTCCACCTGGGCCTGGTCGATACGAGAGACCCAGTACTTC

v_gene: TRBV6-1
abundance: -
j_gene: TRBJ1-5
d_gene: -
CDR3aa: CASSEELRSSYQPQHF
CDR3nt: TGTGCCAGCAGTGAAGAATTGAGGTCCAGCTATCAGCCCCAGCATTTT

v_gene: TRBV10-2
abundance: -
j_gene: TRBJ2-3
d_gene: -
CDR3aa: CASSDKELRGTDTQYF
CDR3nt: TGCGCCAGCAGTGATAAGGAGCTCAGGGGCACAGATACGCAGTATTTT

v_gene: TRBV2
abundance: -
j_gene: TRBJ2-3
d_gene: TRBD1
CDR3aa: CASSEERQGDDTQYF
CDR3nt: TGTGCCAGCAGTGAAGAGAGACAGGGTGATGATACGCAGTATTTT

v_gene: TRBV5-1
abundance: -
j_gene: TRBJ2-2
d_gene: TRBD1
CDR3aa: CASSTSTGRNTGELFF
CDR3nt: TGCGCCAGCAGCACCTCGACAGGGAGAAACACCGGGGAGCTGTTTTTT

v_gene: TRBV19
abundance: -
j_gene: TRBJ1-4
d_gene: TRBD1
CDR3aa: CASREQGASEKLFF
CDR3nt: TGTGCCAGTAGGGAACAGGGGGCTTCTGAAAAACTGTTTTTT

v_gene: TRBV5-1
abundance: few
j_gene: TRBJ2-1
d_gene: TRBD2
CDR3aa: CASSDGTSGVDEQFF
CDR3nt: TGCGCCAGCAGCGACGGGACTAGCGGGGTTGATGAGCAGTTCTTC

v_gene: TRBV29-1
abundance: -
j_gene: TRBJ2-2
d_gene: TRBD1
CDR3aa: CSVLWVGTVNTGELFF
CDR3nt: TGCAGCGTACTATGGGTGGGGACAGTCAACACCGGGGAGCTGTTTTTT

v_gene: TRBV30
abundance: once
j_gene: TRBJ1-2
d_gene: -
CDR3aa: CAWSVRAAGTF
CDR3nt: TGTGCCTGGAGTGTGAGGGCGGCCGGCACCTTC

v_gene: TRBV6-2/TRBV6-3
abundance: -
j_gene: TRBJ2-7
d_gene: -
CDR3aa: CASSYLAYEQYF
CDR3nt: TGTGCCAGCAGTTACCTGGCTTACGAGCAGTACTTC

v_gene: TRBV18
abundance: once
j_gene: TRBJ1-6
d_gene: -
CDR3aa: CASSQMGNSPLHF
CDR3nt: TGTGCCAGCTCCCAAATGGGCAATTCACCCCTCCACTTT

v_gene: TRBV3-1/TRBV3-2
abundance: -
j_gene: TRBJ2-4
d_gene: -
CDR3aa: CASSPRLAKNIQYF
CDR3nt: TGTGCCAGCAGCCCCAGGTTAGCCAAAAACATTCAGTACTTC

v_gene: TRBV2
abundance: -
j_gene: TRBJ2-1
d_gene: -
CDR3aa: CASSEATRGEQFF
CDR3nt: TGTGCCAGCAGTGAAGCGACCAGGGGTGAGCAGTTCTTC

v_gene: TRBV18
abundance: -
j_gene: TRBJ1-5
d_gene: -
CDR3aa: CASSPPNGGNQPQHF
CDR3nt: TGTGCCAGCTCACCACCTAACGGCGGTAACCAGCCCCAGCATTTT

v_gene: TRBV28
abundance: -
j_gene: TRBJ2-1
d_gene: -
CDR3aa: CASSFIASAYNEQFF
CDR3nt: TGTGCCAGCAGTTTTATCGCCAGCGCCTACAATGAGCAGTTCTTC

v_gene: TRBV7-9
abundance: -
j_gene: TRBJ1-5
d_gene: -
CDR3aa: CASSQQDRDDQPQHF
CDR3nt: TGTGCCAGCAGCCAACAGGACCGTGATGATCAGCCCCAGCATTTT

v_gene: TRBV5-1
abundance: few
j_gene: TRBJ2-7
d_gene: TRBD1
CDR3aa: CASRRTGGYEQYF
CDR3nt: TGCGCCAGCAGACGGACAGGGGGCTACGAGCAGTACTTC

v_gene: TRBV30
abundance: -
j_gene: TRBJ1-2
d_gene: -
CDR3aa: CACPWEGFLNYGYTF
CDR3nt: TGTGCCTGCCCCTGGGAGGGCTTTTTAAACTATGGCTACACCTTC

v_gene: TRBV18
abundance: -
j_gene: TRBJ1-1
d_gene: -
CDR3aa: CASSPLGGTEAFF
CDR3nt: TGTGCCAGCTCACCTCTGGGGGGCACTGAAGCTTTCTTT

v_gene: TRBV9
abundance: -
j_gene: TRBJ2-2
d_gene: -
CDR3aa: CASSVADTGELFF
CDR3nt: TGTGCCAGCAGCGTAGCAGACACCGGGGAGCTGTTTTTT

v_gene: TRBV28
abundance: -
j_gene: TRBJ1-1
d_gene: TRBD1
CDR3aa: CASIRDREGTEAFF
CDR3nt: TGTGCCAGCATACGGGACAGGGAGGGAACTGAAGCTTTCTTT

v_gene: TRBV30
abundance: -
j_gene: TRBJ1-6
d_gene: -
CDR3aa: CAWSRVPSSPLHF
CDR3nt: TGTGCCTGGAGTAGAGTGCCGAGTTCACCCCTCCACTTT

v_gene: TRBV5-1
abundance: once
j_gene: TRBJ2-7
d_gene: -
CDR3aa: CASSAQSYEQYF
CDR3nt: TGCGCCAGCAGCGCACAATCCTACGAGCAGTACTTC

v_gene: TRBV7-8
abundance: few
j_gene: TRBJ1-4
d_gene: -
CDR3aa: CASSLGAGRSTEKLFF
CDR3nt: TGTGCCAGCAGCCTGGGTGCAGGGAGGAGTACTGAAAAACTGTTTTTT

v_gene: TRBV2
abundance: -
j_gene: TRBJ2-7
d_gene: -
CDR3aa: CASSEDRGDSPLF
CDR3nt: TGTGCCAGCAGTGAAGACCGGGGAGACTCCCCTCTTTTC

v_gene: TRBV29-1
abundance: -
j_gene: TRBJ2-5
d_gene: TRBD1
CDR3aa: CSVVDREKETQYF
CDR3nt: TGCAGCGTTGTCGACAGGGAAAAAGAGACCCAGTACTTC

v_gene: TRBV7-9
abundance: -
j_gene: TRBJ2-2
d_gene: -
CDR3aa: CASSFLPGELFF
CDR3nt: TGTGCCAGCAGCTTTCTTCCCGGGGAGCTGTTTTTT

v_gene: TRBV4-1
abundance: once
j_gene: TRBJ2-7
d_gene: TRBD2
CDR3aa: CASSPLLAGGRDEQYF
CDR3nt: TGCGCCAGCAGCCCATTATTAGCGGGGGGAAGGGACGAGCAGTACTTC

v_gene: TRBV10-2
abundance: -
j_gene: TRBJ2-3
d_gene: -
CDR3aa: CASSVVGASDTQYF
CDR3nt: TGCGCCAGCAGTGTCGTGGGGGCCAGCGATACGCAGTATTTT

v_gene: TRBV18
abundance: -
j_gene: TRBJ1-1
d_gene: -
CDR3aa: CASSPGENANTEAFF
CDR3nt: TGTGCCAGCTCACCTGGTGAGAATGCGAACACTGAAGCTTTCTTT

v_gene: TRBV19
abundance: -
j_gene: TRBJ1-4
d_gene: -
CDR3aa: CASSYNVGGNEKLFF
CDR3nt: TGTGCCAGTAGTTACAATGTAGGCGGTAATGAAAAACTGTTTTTT

v_gene: TRBV11-3
abundance: -
j_gene: TRBJ2-1
d_gene: TRBD2
CDR3aa: CASSSPTSGGVAYNEQFF
CDR3nt: TGTGCCAGCAGCTCCCCGACTAGCGGGGGCGTAGCCTACAATGAGCAGTTCTTC

v_gene: TRBV5-4
abundance: -
j_gene: TRBJ1-1
d_gene: -
CDR3aa: CASSSYTGTSNTEAFF
CDR3nt: TGTGCCAGCAGTTCCTATACCGGGACATCGAACACTGAAGCTTTCTTT

v_gene: TRBV2
abundance: -
j_gene: TRBJ2-5
d_gene: -
CDR3aa: CASRSETQYF
CDR3nt: TGTGCCAGCCGGAGCGAGACCCAGTACTTC

v_gene: TRBV5-1
abundance: -
j_gene: TRBJ2-3
d_gene: -
CDR3aa: CASSLSRLTDTQYF
CDR3nt: TGCGCCAGCAGTCTTAGCCGCCTCACAGATACGCAGTATTTT

v_gene: TRBV9
abundance: -
j_gene: TRBJ1-1
d_gene: -
CDR3aa: CASSTDSHSWSAFF
CDR3nt: TGTGCCAGCAGCACGGACAGCCATTCGTGGTCGGCTTTCTTT

v_gene: TRBV10-1
abundance: -
j_gene: TRBJ1-4
d_gene: TRBD1
CDR3aa: CASPIADRVEDEKLFF
CDR3nt: TGCGCCAGCCCTATAGCCGACAGGGTTGAAGATGAAAAACTGTTTTTT

v_gene: TRBV4-1
abundance: -
j_gene: TRBJ2-7
d_gene: -
CDR3aa: CASSQDTYEQYF
CDR3nt: TGCGCCAGCAGCCAAGATACCTACGAGCAGTACTTC

v_gene: TRBV7-8
abundance: -
j_gene: TRBJ2-3
d_gene: -
CDR3aa: CASSLSFGSDTQYF
CDR3nt: TGTGCCAGCAGCTTAAGTTTCGGGTCGGATACGCAGTATTTT

v_gene: TRBV4-1
abundance: -
j_gene: TRBJ2-3
d_gene: TRBD2
CDR3aa: CASSHRIRLAGSTDTQYF
CDR3nt: TGCGCCAGCAGCCATCGAATCCGCCTAGCGGGGAGCACAGATACGCAGTATTTT

v_gene: TRBV5-1
abundance: -
j_gene: TRBJ1-2
d_gene: -
CDR3aa: CASSLSGDSKLSYGYTF
CDR3nt: TGCGCCAGCAGCTTATCGGGAGACTCAAAACTATCCTATGGCTACACCTTC

v_gene: TRBV18
abundance: -
j_gene: TRBJ2-2
d_gene: TRBD1
CDR3aa: CASSPRTGSTGELFF
CDR3nt: TGTGCCAGCTCACCACGGACAGGGAGCACCGGGGAGCTGTTTTTT

v_gene: TRBV5-1
abundance: -
j_gene: TRBJ2-2
d_gene: -
CDR3aa: CASSEDSAGRELFF
CDR3nt: TGCGCCAGCAGCGAAGACAGTGCTGGCCGGGAGCTGTTTTTT

v_gene: TRBV9
abundance: -
j_gene: TRBJ1-1
d_gene: -
CDR3aa: CASSVVSLSNTEAFF
CDR3nt: TGTGCCAGCAGCGTAGTTAGTCTTTCGAACACTGAAGCTTTCTTT

v_gene: TRBV5-8
abundance: -
j_gene: TRBJ2-3
d_gene: TRBD1
CDR3aa: CASSLTGTVITDTQYF
CDR3nt: TGTGCCAGCAGCTTAACCGGGACAGTAATAACAGATACGCAGTATTTT

v_gene: TRBV2
abundance: -
j_gene: TRBJ1-5
d_gene: TRBD1
CDR3aa: CASSGGQGNNQPQHF
CDR3nt: TGTGCCAGCAGTGGGGGACAGGGGAACAATCAGCCCCAGCATTTT